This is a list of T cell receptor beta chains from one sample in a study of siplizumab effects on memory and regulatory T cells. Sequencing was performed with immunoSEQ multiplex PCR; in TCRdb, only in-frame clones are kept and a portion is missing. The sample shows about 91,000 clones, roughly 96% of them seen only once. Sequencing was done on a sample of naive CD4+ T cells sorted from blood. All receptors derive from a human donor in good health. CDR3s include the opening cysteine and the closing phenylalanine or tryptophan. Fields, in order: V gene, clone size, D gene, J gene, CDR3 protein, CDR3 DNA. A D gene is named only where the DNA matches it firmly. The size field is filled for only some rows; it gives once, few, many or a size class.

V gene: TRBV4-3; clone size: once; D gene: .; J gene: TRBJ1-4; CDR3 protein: CASSQDRGREKLFF; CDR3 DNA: TGCGCCAGCAGCCAAGACCGGGGAAGGGAAAAACTGTTTTTT
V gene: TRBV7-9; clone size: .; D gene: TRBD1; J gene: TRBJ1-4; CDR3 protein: CASSETNDRGREKLFF; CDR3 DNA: TGTGCCAGCAGCGAGACTAACGACAGGGGAAGGGAAAAACTGTTTTTT
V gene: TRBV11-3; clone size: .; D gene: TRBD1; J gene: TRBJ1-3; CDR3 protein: CASSQGQGASGNTIYF; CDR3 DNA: TGTGCCAGCAGCCAAGGACAGGGGGCTTCTGGAAACACCATATATTTT
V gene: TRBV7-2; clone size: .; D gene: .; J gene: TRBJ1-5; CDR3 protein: CASSSRGYSNQPQHF; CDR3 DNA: TGTGCCAGCAGCTCGAGGGGGTATAGCAATCAGCCCCAGCATTTT
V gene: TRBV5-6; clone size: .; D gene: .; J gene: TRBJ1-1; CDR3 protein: CASSFSTAWGTEAFF; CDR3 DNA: TGTGCCAGCAGCTTCTCGACAGCCTGGGGCACTGAAGCTTTCTTT
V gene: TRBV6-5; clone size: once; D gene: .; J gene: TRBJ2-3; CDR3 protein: CASSYSNELTDTQYF; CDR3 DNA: TGTGCCAGCAGTTACTCGAACGAACTCACAGATACGCAGTATTTT
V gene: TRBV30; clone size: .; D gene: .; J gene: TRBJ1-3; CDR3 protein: CAWSVLARGGNTIYF; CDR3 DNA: TGTGCCTGGAGTGTACTGGCCAGGGGTGGAAACACCATATATTTT
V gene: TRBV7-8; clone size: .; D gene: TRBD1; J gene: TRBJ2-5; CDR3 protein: CASSWDRQETQYF; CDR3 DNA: TGTGCCAGCAGCTGGGACAGACAAGAGACCCAGTACTTC
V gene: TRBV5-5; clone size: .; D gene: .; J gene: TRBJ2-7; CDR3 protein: CASSPTHPYEQYF; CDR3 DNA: TGTGCCAGCAGCCCCACACACCCCTACGAGCAGTACTTC
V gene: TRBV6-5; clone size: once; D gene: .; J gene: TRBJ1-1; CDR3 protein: CASRNRQMVDTEAFF; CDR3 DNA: TGTGCCAGCAGGAATCGACAGATGGTAGACACTGAAGCTTTCTTT
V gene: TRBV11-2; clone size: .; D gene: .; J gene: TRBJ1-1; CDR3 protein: CASAGGAGQGTEAFF; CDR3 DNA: TGTGCCAGCGCCGGGGGGGCAGGGCAAGGGACTGAAGCTTTCTTT
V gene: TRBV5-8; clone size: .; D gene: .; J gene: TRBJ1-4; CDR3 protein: CASSLVRGVGLFF; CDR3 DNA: TGTGCCAGCAGCTTGGTAAGGGGAGTTGGACTGTTTTTT
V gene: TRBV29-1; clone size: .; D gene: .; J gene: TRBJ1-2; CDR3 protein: CSAARGYGYTF; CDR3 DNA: TGCAGCGCCGCAAGAGGGTATGGCTACACCTTC
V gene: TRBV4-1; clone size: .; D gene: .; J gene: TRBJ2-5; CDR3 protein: CASSRPGQKEETQYF; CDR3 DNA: TGCGCCAGCAGCCGCCCGGGACAAAAGGAAGAGACCCAGTACTTC
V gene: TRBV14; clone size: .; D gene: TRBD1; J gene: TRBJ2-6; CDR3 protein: CASSRQGNSGANVLTF; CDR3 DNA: TGTGCCAGCAGCCGACAGGGCAACTCTGGGGCCAACGTCCTGACTTTC
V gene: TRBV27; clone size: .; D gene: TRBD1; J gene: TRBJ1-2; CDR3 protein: CASSDNPGQGFLYGYTF; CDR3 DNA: TGTGCCAGCAGTGATAATCCGGGACAGGGTTTCCTCTATGGCTACACCTTC
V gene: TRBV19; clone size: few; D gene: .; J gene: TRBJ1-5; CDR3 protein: CASSSNQPQHF; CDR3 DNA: TGTGCCAGTAGTAGCAATCAGCCCCAGCATTTT
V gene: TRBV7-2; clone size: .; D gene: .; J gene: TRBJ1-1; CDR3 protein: CASSFLGAGTEAFF; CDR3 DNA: TGTGCCAGCAGCTTTTTGGGGGCTGGCACTGAAGCTTTCTTT
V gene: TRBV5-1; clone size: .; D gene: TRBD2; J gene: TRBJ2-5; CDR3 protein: CASSKSGGAFAETQYF; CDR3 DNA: TGCGCCAGCAGCAAGAGCGGGGGGGCCTTCGCCGAGACCCAGTACTTC
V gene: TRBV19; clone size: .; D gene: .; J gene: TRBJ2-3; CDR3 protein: CASSVKTGTDTQYF; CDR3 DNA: TGTGCCAGTAGTGTAAAAACAGGGACAGATACGCAGTATTTT
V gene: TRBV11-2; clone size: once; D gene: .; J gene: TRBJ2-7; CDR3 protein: CASTSLQGTFEQYF; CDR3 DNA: TGTGCCAGCACCTCGCTACAGGGGACTTTCGAGCAGTACTTC
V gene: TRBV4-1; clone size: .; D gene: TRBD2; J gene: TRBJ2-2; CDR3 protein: CASRRGKRGAGTGELFF; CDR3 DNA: TGCGCCAGCCGCCGCGGGAAGCGGGGGGCCGGGACCGGGGAGCTGTTTTTT
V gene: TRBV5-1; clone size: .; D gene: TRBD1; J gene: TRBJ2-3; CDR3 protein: CASSVGTGRADTQYF; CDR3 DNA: TGCGCCAGCAGCGTCGGGACAGGGAGGGCAGATACGCAGTATTTT
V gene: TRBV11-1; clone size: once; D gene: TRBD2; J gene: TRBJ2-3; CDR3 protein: CASSLGLAGVETQYF; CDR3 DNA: TGTGCCAGCAGCTTGGGGCTAGCGGGAGTAGAAACGCAGTATTTT
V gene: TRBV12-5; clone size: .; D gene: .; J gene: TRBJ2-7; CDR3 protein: CASGFRLSSYEQYF; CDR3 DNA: TGTGCTAGTGGTTTCCGACTGAGCTCCTACGAGCAGTACTTC
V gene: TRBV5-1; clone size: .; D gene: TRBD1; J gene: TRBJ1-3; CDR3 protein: CASSFRTGDSGNTIYF; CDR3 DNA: TGCGCCAGCAGCTTTCGGACAGGAGACAGTGGAAACACCATATATTTT
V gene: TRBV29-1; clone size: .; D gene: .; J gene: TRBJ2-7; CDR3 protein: CSVCLGSAYEQYF; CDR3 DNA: TGCAGCGTATGCTTGGGGTCAGCCTACGAGCAGTACTTC
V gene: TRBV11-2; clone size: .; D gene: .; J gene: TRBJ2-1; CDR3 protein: CASSLITGYNEQFF; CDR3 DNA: TGTGCCAGCAGCTTAATCACAGGGTACAATGAGCAGTTCTTC
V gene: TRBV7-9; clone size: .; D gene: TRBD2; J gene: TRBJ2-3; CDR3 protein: CASSLGLARDTQYF; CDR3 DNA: TGTGCCAGCAGCTTAGGACTAGCTAGAGATACGCAGTATTTT
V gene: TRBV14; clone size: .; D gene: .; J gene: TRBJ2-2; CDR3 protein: CASSHGFLAGELFF; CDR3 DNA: TGTGCCAGCAGCCATGGGTTTCTTGCTGGGGAGCTGTTTTTT
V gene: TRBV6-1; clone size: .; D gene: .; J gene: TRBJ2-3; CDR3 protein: CASSEQFGQSTDTQYF; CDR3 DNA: TGTGCCAGCAGTGAACAGTTCGGACAGAGCACAGATACGCAGTATTTT
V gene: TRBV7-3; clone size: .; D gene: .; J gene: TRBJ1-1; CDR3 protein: CASSLLGTGNTEAFF; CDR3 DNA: TGTGCCAGCAGCCTCTTGGGGACTGGGAACACTGAAGCTTTCTTT
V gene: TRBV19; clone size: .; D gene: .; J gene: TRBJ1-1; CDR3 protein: CASRRDSMNTEAFF; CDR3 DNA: TGTGCCAGTAGACGAGACTCCATGAACACTGAAGCTTTCTTT
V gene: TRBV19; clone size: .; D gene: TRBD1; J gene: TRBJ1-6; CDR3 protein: CASSGTGGHSPLHF; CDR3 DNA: TGTGCCAGTAGTGGGACAGGGGGTCATTCACCCCTCCACTTT
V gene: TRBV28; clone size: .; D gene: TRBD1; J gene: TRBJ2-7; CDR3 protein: CASSSVGQGSGEQYF; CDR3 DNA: TGTGCCAGCAGTTCCGTCGGACAGGGTAGCGGCGAGCAGTACTTC